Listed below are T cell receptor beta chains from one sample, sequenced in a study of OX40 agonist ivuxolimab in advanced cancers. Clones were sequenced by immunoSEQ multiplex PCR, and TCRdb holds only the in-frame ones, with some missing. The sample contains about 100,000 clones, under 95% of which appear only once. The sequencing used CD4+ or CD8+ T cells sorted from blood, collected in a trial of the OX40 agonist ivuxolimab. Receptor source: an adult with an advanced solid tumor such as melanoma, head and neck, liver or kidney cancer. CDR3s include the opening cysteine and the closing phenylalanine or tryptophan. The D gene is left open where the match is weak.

CDR3aa: CASSSGRANEQFF
d_gene: -
v_gene: TRBV9

CDR3aa: CASSQTGTSGSYEQYF
d_gene: TRBD2
v_gene: TRBV18

CDR3aa: CAWSFAGTDTQYF
d_gene: -
v_gene: TRBV30

CDR3aa: CASSSGRQGAEKLFF
d_gene: TRBD1
v_gene: TRBV5-8

CDR3aa: CATSRDLTFESGHPAQHF
d_gene: -
v_gene: TRBV15

CDR3aa: CASSLEGTGKEFEAFF
d_gene: TRBD1
v_gene: TRBV5-4

CDR3aa: CASSYQGRNTIYF
d_gene: -
v_gene: TRBV6-5

CDR3aa: CASVEGRNYEQYF
d_gene: -
v_gene: TRBV28

CDR3aa: CASSSSARVDTGELFF
d_gene: -
v_gene: TRBV5-5

CDR3aa: CATSRDRGGSYEQYF
d_gene: -
v_gene: TRBV15

CDR3aa: CASSNRDTGELFF
d_gene: -
v_gene: TRBV6-6

CDR3aa: CASSPSGRDEQYF
d_gene: TRBD2
v_gene: TRBV18

CDR3aa: CASRRDGPSYNEQFF
d_gene: -
v_gene: TRBV5-4

CDR3aa: CASSIRQGLPNTGELFF
d_gene: -
v_gene: TRBV19

CDR3aa: CASNRVPNTEAFF
d_gene: -
v_gene: TRBV5-1

CDR3aa: CASSPGQARSYEQYF
d_gene: TRBD1
v_gene: TRBV18

CDR3aa: CASSVRGGDEQYF
d_gene: TRBD2
v_gene: TRBV9

CDR3aa: CAWSESENQPQHF
d_gene: -
v_gene: TRBV30

CDR3aa: CASSVEGLASDTQYF
d_gene: TRBD2
v_gene: TRBV9

CDR3aa: CASSQDQGSSGANVLTF
d_gene: -
v_gene: TRBV4-3

CDR3aa: CASSPWDKDTDTQYF
d_gene: -
v_gene: TRBV5-4

CDR3aa: CASSGLAGVTDTQYF
d_gene: TRBD2
v_gene: TRBV6-1

CDR3aa: CASSLMRGDTNEQFF
d_gene: -
v_gene: TRBV28

CDR3aa: CASSGDRNTEAFF
d_gene: TRBD1
v_gene: TRBV5-6

CDR3aa: CASSIGETQYF
d_gene: -
v_gene: TRBV7-9

CDR3aa: CASSHLGQNYGYTF
d_gene: -
v_gene: TRBV4-1

CDR3aa: CASSLPGTDTQYF
d_gene: -
v_gene: TRBV28

CDR3aa: CASSIPGKRPRGTGELFF
d_gene: -
v_gene: TRBV19

CDR3aa: CASTGYSNQPQHF
d_gene: -
v_gene: TRBV10-2

CDR3aa: CASSYRVANTEAFF
d_gene: -
v_gene: TRBV27

CDR3aa: CASSLKLSGQPQHF
d_gene: -
v_gene: TRBV7-9

CDR3aa: CASSSTGSYEQYF
d_gene: TRBD1
v_gene: TRBV5-1

CDR3aa: CASSVEGDGYNEQFF
d_gene: -
v_gene: TRBV9

CDR3aa: CASSLAVEVKQYF
d_gene: -
v_gene: TRBV5-1

CDR3aa: CASSPNPAVRGYTF
d_gene: -
v_gene: TRBV28

CDR3aa: CASSPPGQGSTEAFF
d_gene: -
v_gene: TRBV18

CDR3aa: CASSPTRGQHTQYF
d_gene: -
v_gene: TRBV18

CDR3aa: CASREGGTSGYNEQFF
d_gene: TRBD2
v_gene: TRBV2

CDR3aa: CASSLGILSGNTIYF
d_gene: -
v_gene: TRBV13

CDR3aa: CSVGDRVYEQYF
d_gene: TRBD1
v_gene: TRBV29-1

CDR3aa: CASSYTGTVNTDTQYF
d_gene: -
v_gene: TRBV6-5

CDR3aa: CATSTWTNTEAFF
d_gene: -
v_gene: TRBV15